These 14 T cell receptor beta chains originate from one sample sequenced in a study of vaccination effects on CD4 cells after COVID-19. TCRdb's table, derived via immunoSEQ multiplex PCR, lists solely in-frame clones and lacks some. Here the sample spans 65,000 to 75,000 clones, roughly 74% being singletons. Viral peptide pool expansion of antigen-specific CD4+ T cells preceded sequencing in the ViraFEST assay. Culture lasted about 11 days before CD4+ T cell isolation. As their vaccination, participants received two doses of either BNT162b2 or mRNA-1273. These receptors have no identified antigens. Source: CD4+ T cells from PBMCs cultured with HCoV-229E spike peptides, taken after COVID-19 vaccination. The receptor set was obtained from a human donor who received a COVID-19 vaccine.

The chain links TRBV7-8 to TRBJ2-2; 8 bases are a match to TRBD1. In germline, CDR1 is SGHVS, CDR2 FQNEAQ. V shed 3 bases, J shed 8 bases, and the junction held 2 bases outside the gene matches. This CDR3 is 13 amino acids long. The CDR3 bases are TGTGCCAGCAGCTTCCGACAGGGGGGGGAGCTGTTTTTT. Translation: CASSFRQGGELFF.

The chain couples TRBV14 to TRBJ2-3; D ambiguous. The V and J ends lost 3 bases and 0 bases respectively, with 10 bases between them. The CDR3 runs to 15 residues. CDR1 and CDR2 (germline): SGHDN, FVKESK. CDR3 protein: CASSQMAVSTDTQYF. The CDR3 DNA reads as TGTGCCAGCAGCCAGATGGCCGTTAGCACAGATACGCAGTATTTT.

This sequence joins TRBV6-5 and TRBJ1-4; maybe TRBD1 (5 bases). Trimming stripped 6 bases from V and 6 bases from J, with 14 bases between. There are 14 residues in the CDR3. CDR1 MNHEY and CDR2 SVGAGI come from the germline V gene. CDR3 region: CASSTGTSDEKLFF. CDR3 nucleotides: TGTGCCAGCAGCACCGGGACTTCTGATGAAAAACTGTTTTTT.

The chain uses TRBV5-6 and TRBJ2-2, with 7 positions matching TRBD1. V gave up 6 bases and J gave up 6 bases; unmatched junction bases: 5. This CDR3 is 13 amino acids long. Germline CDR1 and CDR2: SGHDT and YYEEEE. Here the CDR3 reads CASKQGFAGELFF. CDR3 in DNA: TGTGCCAGCAAACAGGGGTTCGCCGGGGAGCTGTTTTTT.

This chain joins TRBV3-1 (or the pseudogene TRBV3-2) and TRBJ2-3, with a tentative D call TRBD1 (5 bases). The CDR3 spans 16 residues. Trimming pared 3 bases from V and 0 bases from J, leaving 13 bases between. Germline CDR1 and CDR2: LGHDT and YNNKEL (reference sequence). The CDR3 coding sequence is TGTGCCAGCAGCCATCGGGCAGGGCCTAGCACAGATACGCAGTATTTT. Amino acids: CASSHRAGPSTDTQYF.

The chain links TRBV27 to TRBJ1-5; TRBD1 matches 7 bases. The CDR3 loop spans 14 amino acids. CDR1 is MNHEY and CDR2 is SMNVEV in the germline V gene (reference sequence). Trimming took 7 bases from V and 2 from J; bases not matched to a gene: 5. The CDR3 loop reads CASTTGVGNQPQHF. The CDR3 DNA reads TGTGCCAGCACAACAGGGGTCGGCAATCAGCCCCAGCATTTT.

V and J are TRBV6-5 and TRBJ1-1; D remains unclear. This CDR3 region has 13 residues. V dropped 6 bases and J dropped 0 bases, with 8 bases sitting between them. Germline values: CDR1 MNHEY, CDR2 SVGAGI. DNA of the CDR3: TGTGCCAGCAGCCGTACATTGAACACTGAAGCTTTCTTT. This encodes CASSRTLNTEAFF.

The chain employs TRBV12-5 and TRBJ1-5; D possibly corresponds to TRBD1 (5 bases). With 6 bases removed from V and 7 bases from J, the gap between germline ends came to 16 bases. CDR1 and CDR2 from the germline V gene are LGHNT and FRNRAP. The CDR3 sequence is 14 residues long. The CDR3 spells CASGIQGVEQPQHF. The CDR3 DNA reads TGTGCTAGTGGCATCCAAGGGGTAGAGCAGCCCCAGCATTTT.

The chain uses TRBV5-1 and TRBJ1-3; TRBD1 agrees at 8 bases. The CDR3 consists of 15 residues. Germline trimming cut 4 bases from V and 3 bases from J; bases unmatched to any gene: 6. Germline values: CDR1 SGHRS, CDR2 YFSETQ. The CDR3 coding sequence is TGCGCCAGCAGCCCGCCGGGACAGGATGGAAACACCATATATTTT. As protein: CASSPPGQDGNTIYF.

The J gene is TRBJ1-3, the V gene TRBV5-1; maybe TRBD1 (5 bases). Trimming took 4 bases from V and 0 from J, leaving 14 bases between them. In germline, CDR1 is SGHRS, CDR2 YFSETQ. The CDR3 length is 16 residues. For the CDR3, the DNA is TGCGCCAGCAGCCAAGGGGCCATCGTCTCTGGAAACACCATATATTTT. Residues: CASSQGAIVSGNTIYF.

The CDR3 bases are TGTGCCAGCAGCCGCGGGGGGGTCAACTCTGGAAACACCATATATTTT. It codes for CASSRGGVNSGNTIYF. V usage is TRBV3-1 (or the pseudogene TRBV3-2) and J usage is TRBJ1-3; a weak D match, TRBD1 (5 bases). Germline CDR1 is LGHDT and CDR2 is YNNKEL (reference sequence). The length of the CDR3 is 16 residues. Trimming removed 4 bases from V and 0 bases from J, with 13 bases in between.

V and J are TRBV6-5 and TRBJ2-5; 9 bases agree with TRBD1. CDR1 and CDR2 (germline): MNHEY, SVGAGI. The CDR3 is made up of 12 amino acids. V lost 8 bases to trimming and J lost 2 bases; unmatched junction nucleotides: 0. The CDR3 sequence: CASGTGQETQYF. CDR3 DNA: TGTGCCAGCGGGACAGGGCAAGAGACCCAGTACTTC.

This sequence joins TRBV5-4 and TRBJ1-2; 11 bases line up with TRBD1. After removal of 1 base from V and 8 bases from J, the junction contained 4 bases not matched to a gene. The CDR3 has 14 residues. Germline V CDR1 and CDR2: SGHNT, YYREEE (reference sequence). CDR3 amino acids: CASSLWTGGGGYTF. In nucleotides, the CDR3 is TGTGCCAGCAGCTTGTGGACAGGGGGCGGAGGCTACACCTTC.

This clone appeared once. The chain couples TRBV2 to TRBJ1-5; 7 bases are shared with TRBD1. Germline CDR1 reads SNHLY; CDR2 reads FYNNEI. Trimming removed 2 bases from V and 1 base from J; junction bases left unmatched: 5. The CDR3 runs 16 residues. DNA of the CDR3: TGTGCCAGCAGTGAAAGGGGACAGCTGAGCAATCAGCCCCAGCATTTT. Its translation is CASSERGQLSNQPQHF.